These T cell receptor beta chains were read from a single sample in a study of OX40 agonist ivuxolimab in advanced cancers. Clones were read by immunoSEQ multiplex PCR, and TCRdb kept only the in-frame ones, dropping some. The table records about 35,000 clones, about four fifths of them present only once. Sample: CD4+ or CD8+ T cells sorted from blood, taken in a trial of the OX40 agonist ivuxolimab. The receptors were sampled from an adult with an advanced solid tumor such as melanoma, head and neck, liver or kidney cancer. Both conserved end residues are part of each CDR3. D genes are given only for firm matches. Clone size appears in some rows only: once, few, many, or a class for an expanded clone.

d_call: .
cdr3_length: 12
clone_size: .
v_call: TRBV30
j_call: TRBJ1-1
cdr3_aa: CAWTQGNTEAFF
cdr3_nt: TGTGCCTGGACCCAGGGGAACACTGAAGCTTTCTTT

d_call: TRBD1
cdr3_length: 15
clone_size: .
v_call: TRBV6-5
j_call: TRBJ2-7
cdr3_aa: CASSYSGQVSYEQYF
cdr3_nt: TGTGCCAGCAGTTACAGCGGACAGGTATCCTACGAGCAGTACTTC

d_call: TRBD2
cdr3_length: 13
clone_size: few
v_call: TRBV7-2
j_call: TRBJ2-7
cdr3_aa: CASSFGGVDEQYF
cdr3_nt: TGTGCCAGCAGCTTTGGGGGGGTAGACGAGCAGTACTTC

d_call: TRBD1
cdr3_length: 15
clone_size: .
v_call: TRBV5-1
j_call: TRBJ1-3
cdr3_aa: CASSLGTGAGNTIYF
cdr3_nt: TGCGCCAGCAGCTTGGGGACAGGGGCTGGAAACACCATATATTTT

d_call: .
cdr3_length: 11
clone_size: once
v_call: TRBV7-6
j_call: TRBJ2-2
cdr3_aa: CASSSPGELFF
cdr3_nt: TGTGCCAGCAGCTCTCCCGGGGAGCTGTTTTTT

d_call: .
cdr3_length: 15
clone_size: .
v_call: TRBV7-2
j_call: TRBJ1-1
cdr3_aa: CASSLGSAKYTEAFF
cdr3_nt: TGTGCCAGCAGCTTAGGTTCGGCCAAGTACACTGAAGCTTTCTTT

d_call: .
cdr3_length: 15
clone_size: .
v_call: TRBV30
j_call: TRBJ2-7
cdr3_aa: CAWSPLTGLSGEQYF
cdr3_nt: TGTGCCTGGAGTCCCCTCACGGGACTCTCGGGGGAGCAGTACTTC

d_call: TRBD1
cdr3_length: 19
clone_size: .
v_call: TRBV5-1
j_call: TRBJ1-1
cdr3_aa: CASSLSLVGQVNANTEAFF
cdr3_nt: TGCGCCAGCAGCTTGAGCTTAGTGGGACAGGTCAATGCGAACACTGAAGCTTTCTTT

d_call: .
cdr3_length: 13
clone_size: .
v_call: TRBV11-3
j_call: TRBJ1-6
cdr3_aa: CASSLEGYSPLHF
cdr3_nt: TGTGCCAGCAGCTTAGAGGGGTATTCACCCCTCCACTTT

d_call: TRBD1
cdr3_length: 14
clone_size: .
v_call: TRBV4-1
j_call: TRBJ2-5
cdr3_aa: CASSLGQAEETQYF
cdr3_nt: TGCGCCAGCAGCCTGGGACAGGCTGAAGAGACCCAGTACTTC

d_call: .
cdr3_length: 15
clone_size: .
v_call: TRBV6-5
j_call: TRBJ2-3
cdr3_aa: CASSYSPAAADTQYF
cdr3_nt: TGTGCCAGCAGTTACTCTCCAGCGGCGGCAGATACGCAGTATTTT

d_call: .
cdr3_length: 14
clone_size: .
v_call: TRBV18
j_call: TRBJ2-2
cdr3_aa: CASSPGQNTGELFF
cdr3_nt: TGTGCCAGCTCACCGGGACAGAACACCGGGGAGCTGTTTTTT

d_call: .
cdr3_length: 13
clone_size: .
v_call: TRBV10-3
j_call: TRBJ1-5
cdr3_aa: CASSYSLNQPQHF
cdr3_nt: TGTGCCAGCAGTTACAGCCTCAATCAGCCCCAGCATTTT

d_call: .
cdr3_length: 13
clone_size: .
v_call: TRBV6-5
j_call: TRBJ1-1
cdr3_aa: CASGRSKNTEAFF
cdr3_nt: TGTGCCAGCGGTAGATCTAAGAACACTGAAGCTTTCTTT

d_call: .
cdr3_length: 11
clone_size: .
v_call: TRBV2
j_call: TRBJ1-5
cdr3_aa: CASSSEWPQHF
cdr3_nt: TGTGCCAGCAGTTCTGAATGGCCCCAGCATTTT

d_call: .
cdr3_length: 13
clone_size: .
v_call: TRBV6-9
j_call: TRBJ2-7
cdr3_aa: CASSLTGTYEQYF
cdr3_nt: TGTGCCAGCAGTTTAACAGGGACCTACGAGCAGTACTTC